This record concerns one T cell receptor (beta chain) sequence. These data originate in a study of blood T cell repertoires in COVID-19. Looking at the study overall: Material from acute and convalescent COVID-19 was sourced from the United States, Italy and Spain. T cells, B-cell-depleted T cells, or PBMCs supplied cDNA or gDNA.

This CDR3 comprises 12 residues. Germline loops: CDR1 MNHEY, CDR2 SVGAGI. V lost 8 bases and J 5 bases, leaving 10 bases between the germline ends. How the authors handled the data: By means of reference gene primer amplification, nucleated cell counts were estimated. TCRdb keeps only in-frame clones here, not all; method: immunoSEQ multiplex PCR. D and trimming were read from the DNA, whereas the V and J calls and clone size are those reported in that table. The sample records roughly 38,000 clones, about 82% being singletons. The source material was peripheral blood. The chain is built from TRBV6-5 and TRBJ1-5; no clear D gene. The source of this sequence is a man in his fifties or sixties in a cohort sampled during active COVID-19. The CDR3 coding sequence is TGTGCCAGCGGGGTCGGGGATCAGCCCCAGCATTTT. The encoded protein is CASGVGDQPQHF.